This T cell receptor beta chain is from a study of blood T cell repertoires in COVID-19. Study as a whole: COVID-19 samples collected from the United States, Italy and Spain covered acute and convalescent phases. Nucleic acid was either cDNA or gDNA, and it came from T cells, B-cell-depleted T cells, or PBMCs.

Per germline, CDR1 KGHDR and CDR2 SFDVKD. The CDR3 loop spans 12 amino acids. The V end lost 4 bases, the J end lost 4 bases, and 6 bases lay between the germline ends. Libraries were prepared by immunoSEQ multiplex PCR; TCRdb keeps only in-frame clonotypes and omits some of them. The sample holds some 250,000 clones, 70% to 80% seen once. The table lists this clone with a count of one. The sample comprised peripheral blood. This receptor was taken from a woman older than 75 with acute or convalescent COVID-19. The chain carries TRBV24-1 and TRBJ2-5; D is uncertain. CDR3 sequence: CATSESGETQYF. CDR3 in DNA: TGTGCCACCAGTGAGTCAGGAGAGACCCAGTACTTC.